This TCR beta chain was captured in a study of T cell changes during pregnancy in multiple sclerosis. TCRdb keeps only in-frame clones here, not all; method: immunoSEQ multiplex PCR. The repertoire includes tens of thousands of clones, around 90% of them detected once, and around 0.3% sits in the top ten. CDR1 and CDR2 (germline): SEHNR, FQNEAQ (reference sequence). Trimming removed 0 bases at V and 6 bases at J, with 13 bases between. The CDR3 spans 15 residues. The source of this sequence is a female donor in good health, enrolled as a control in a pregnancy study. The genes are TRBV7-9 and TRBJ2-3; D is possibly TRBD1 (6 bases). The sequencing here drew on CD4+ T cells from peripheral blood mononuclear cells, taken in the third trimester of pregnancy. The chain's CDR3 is CASSLAGALGDTQYF. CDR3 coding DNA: TGTGCCAGCAGCTTAGCGGGGGCCCTAGGTGATACGCAGTATTTT.